This T cell receptor beta chain derives from a study of cytomegalovirus exposure and HLA in healthy donors. Notes on this clone: The antigen is undetermined.

Study outcomes and limitations: TCR beta chain V- and J-gene trimming was linked, in a later analysis, to a missense variant in DCLRE1C. Reports indicate that TCR beta sequences accurately predicted the HLA-A and HLA-B alleles of most subjects.

The PCR was carried out with 60 Vbeta primers and 13 Jbeta primers. Clones were sequenced by immunoSEQ multiplex PCR, and TCRdb holds only the in-frame ones, with some missing. The sample contains about 170,000 clones, about three quarters of which appear only once. The CDR3 length is 16 residues. The germline gives CDR1 LNHDA, CDR2 SQIVND (reference sequence). V was pared by 4 bases and J by 0 bases, with 14 bases between. Material: PBMCs. The TCR sequence derives from a female donor in good health and CMV-seronegative. The rearrangement joins TRBV19 to TRBJ2-3, with D maybe TRBD1 (6 bases). CDR3 protein: CASSTRTATSTDTQYF. The CDR3 DNA reads as TGTGCCAGTAGTACAAGGACAGCAACTAGCACAGATACGCAGTATTTT. The entire variable domain, with the rest obtained from reference TRBV19 and TRBJ2-3, is as follows: DGGITQSPKYLFRKEGQNVTLSCEQNLNHDAMYWYRQDPGQGLRLIYYSQIVNDFQKGDIAEGYSVSREKKESFPLTVTSAQKNPTAFYLCASSTRTATSTDTQYFGPGTRLTVL.